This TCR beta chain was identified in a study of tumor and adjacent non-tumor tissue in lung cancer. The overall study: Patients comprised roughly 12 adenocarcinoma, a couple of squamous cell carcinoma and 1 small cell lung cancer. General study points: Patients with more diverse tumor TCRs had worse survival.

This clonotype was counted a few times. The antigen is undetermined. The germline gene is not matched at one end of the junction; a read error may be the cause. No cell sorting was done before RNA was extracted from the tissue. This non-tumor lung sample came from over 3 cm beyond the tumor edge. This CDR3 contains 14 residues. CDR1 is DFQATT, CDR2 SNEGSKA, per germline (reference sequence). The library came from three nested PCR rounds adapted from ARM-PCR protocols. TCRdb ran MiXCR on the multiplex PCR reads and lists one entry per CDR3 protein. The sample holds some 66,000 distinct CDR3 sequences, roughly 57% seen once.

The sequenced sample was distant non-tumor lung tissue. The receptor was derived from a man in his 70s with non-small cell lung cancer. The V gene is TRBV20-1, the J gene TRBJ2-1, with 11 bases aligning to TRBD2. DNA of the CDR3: TGCAGTGTTACCGGGACTAGCGGATACAATGAGCAGTCCTTC. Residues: CSVTGTSGYNEQSF.